This TCR beta chain was documented in a study of cytomegalovirus exposure and HLA in healthy donors. About this clone itself: Its antigen is unknown.

Regarding the study as a whole: Across donors, presence/absence analyses took sequencing depth to be roughly uniform.

The PCR made use of 60 Vbeta and 13 Jbeta primers. TCRdb's table, derived via immunoSEQ multiplex PCR, lists solely in-frame clones and lacks some. Among approximately 150,000 clones, around 59% were seen once, and the ten largest hold around 1.9%. The J segment lost 4 bases and the V segment lost 6 bases, leaving 7 bases of the junction unmatched. The V gene's germline CDR1 is MNHEY and CDR2 SMNVEV (reference sequence). The CDR3 totals 16 residues. This receptor was obtained from a male donor in good health and CMV-seronegative. Sequencing was done on a sample of PBMCs. The V gene is TRBV27, the J gene TRBJ2-6, with 9 bases identical to TRBD1. CDR3 bases: TGTGCCAGCAGCCCGGGACAGGGTCGGGGGGCCAACGTCCTGACTTTC. Residues: CASSPGQGRGANVLTF.